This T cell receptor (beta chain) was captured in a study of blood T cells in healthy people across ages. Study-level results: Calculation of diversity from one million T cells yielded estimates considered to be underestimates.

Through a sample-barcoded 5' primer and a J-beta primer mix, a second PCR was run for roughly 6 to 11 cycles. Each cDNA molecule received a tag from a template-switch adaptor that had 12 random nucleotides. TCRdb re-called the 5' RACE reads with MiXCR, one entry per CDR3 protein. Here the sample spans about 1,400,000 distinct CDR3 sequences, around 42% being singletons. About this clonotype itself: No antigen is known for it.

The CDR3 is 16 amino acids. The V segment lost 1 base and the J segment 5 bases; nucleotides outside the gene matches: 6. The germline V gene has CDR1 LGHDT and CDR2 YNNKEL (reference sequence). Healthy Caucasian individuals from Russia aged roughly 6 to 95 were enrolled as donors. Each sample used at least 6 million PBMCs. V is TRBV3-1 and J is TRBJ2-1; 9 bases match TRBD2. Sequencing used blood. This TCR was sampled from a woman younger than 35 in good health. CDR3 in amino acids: CASSQGAGGNNNEQFF. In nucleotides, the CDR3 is TGTGCCAGCAGCCAAGGGGCGGGAGGGAATAACAATGAGCAGTTCTTC.